The T cell receptor beta chain described here comes from a study of tumor-infiltrating lymphocytes in primary liver carcinoma. Co-extraction yielded RNA and DNA from about 20-30 mg of unsorted bulk tissue. Study-wide points: The study found only about 7.5-24% of top clones in all five tumor regions. Tumor top-250-clone fraction significantly exceeded that of blood (p = 0.039). Lesser overlap characterized tumor-adjacent and tumor-blood pairs relative to tumor region pairs.

V lost 8 bases, J lost 4 bases, and 15 bases lay in between. The CDR3 loop spans 13 amino acids. Germline V gene sequence: CDR1 MNHEY, CDR2 SVGEGT. Starting from 500 ng of total RNA, TCR beta cDNA was produced with a primer in the constant region. Investigators got TCR beta libraries out of three nested multiplex PCR rounds, done with slightly modified ARM-PCR. The study ran its first two PCR rounds for roughly 10 cycles each, using TRBV1-TRBV30 forward primers and a C-beta reverse primer. TCRdb itself ran the multiplex PCR reads through MiXCR, one entry per CDR3 protein. The sample gives approximately 64,000 distinct CDR3 sequences, 71% of which show up once; under 45% is in the top ten. This clonotype was detected ten times or more. Its antigen is undetermined.

The sequencing sample was made of liver tumor tissue from sampling region 4. Subset noted: tumor region T4, right-lateral pole. This chain uses TRBV6-2 or TRBV6-3 with TRBJ2-7; TRBD2 might be the D (5 bases). The origin of this receptor is a man in his forties or fifties with primary liver carcinoma and hepatitis B virus infection. The CDR3 sequence: CASGIGNVYEQYF. CDR3 in DNA: TGTGCCAGCGGCATCGGGAACGTATACGAGCAGTACTTC.